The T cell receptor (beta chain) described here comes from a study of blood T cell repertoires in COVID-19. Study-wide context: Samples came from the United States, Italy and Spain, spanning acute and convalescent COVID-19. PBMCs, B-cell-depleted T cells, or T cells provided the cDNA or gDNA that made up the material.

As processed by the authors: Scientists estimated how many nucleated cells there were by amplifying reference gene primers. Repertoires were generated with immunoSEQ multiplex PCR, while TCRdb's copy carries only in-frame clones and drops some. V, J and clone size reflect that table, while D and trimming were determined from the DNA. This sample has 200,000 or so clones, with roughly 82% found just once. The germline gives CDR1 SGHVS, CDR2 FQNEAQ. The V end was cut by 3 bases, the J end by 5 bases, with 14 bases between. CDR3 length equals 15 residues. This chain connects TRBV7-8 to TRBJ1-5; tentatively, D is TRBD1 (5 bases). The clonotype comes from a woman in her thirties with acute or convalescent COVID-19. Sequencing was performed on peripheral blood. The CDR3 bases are TGTGCCAGCAGCTTGGGGCAGGGCGATCATCAGCCCCAGCATTTT. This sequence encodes CASSLGQGDHQPQHF. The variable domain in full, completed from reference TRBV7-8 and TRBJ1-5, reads GAGVSQSPRYKVAKRGQDVALRCDPISGHVSLFWYQQALGQGPEFLTYFQNEAQLDKSGLPSDRFFAERPEGSVSTLKIQRTQQEDSAVYLCASSLGQGDHQPQHFGDGTRLSIL.